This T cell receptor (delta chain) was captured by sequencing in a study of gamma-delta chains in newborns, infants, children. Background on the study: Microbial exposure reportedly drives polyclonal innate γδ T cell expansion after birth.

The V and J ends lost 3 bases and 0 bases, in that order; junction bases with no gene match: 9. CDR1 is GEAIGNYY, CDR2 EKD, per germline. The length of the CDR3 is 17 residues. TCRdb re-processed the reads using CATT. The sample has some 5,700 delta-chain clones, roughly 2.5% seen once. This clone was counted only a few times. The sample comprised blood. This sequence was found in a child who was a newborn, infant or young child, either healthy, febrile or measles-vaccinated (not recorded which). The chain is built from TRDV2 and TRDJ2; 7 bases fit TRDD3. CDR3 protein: CACDPVGGGALTAQLFF. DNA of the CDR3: TGTGCCTGTGACCCCGTTGGTGGGGGAGCTTTGACAGCACAACTCTTCTTT.